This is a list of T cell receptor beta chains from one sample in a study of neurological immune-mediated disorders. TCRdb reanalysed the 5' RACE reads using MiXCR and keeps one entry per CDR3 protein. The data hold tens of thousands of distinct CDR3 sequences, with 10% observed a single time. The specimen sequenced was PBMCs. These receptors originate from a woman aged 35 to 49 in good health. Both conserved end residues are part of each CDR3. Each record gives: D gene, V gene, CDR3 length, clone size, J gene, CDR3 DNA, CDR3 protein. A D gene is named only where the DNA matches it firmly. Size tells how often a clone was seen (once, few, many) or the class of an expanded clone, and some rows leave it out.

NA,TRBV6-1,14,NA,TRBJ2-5,TGTGCCAGCAGTTATTCACAGGGGAGGGAGACCCAGTACTTC,CASSYSQGRETQYF
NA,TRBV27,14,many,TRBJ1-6,TGTGCCAGCGGCAGGAGCTCCTATAATTCACCCCTCCACTTT,CASGRSSYNSPLHF
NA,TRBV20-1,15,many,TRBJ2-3,TGCAGTGCTCCACACGAGAGCACCCCGCCAGATACGCAGTATTTT,CSAPHESTPPDTQYF
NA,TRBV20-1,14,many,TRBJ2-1,TGCAGTGCTAGAGTTGGGACAATGAACAATGAGCAGTTCTTC,CSARVGTMNNEQFF
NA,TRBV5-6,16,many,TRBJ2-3,TGTGCCAGCAGCCTAGGGGCGGACCCTAGCACAGATACGCAGTATTTT,CASSLGADPSTDTQYF
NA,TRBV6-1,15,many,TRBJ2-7,TGTGCCAGCAGTCCCCGGGACGGAGGCTCCTACGAGCAGTACTTC,CASSPRDGGSYEQYF
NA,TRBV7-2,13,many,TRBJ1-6,TGTGCCAGCAGCCAGCGCACTAATTCACCCCTCCACTTT,CASSQRTNSPLHF
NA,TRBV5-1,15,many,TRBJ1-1,TGCGCCAGCAGCGGAAACAGGGCGAAGAACACTGAAGCTTTCTTT,CASSGNRAKNTEAFF
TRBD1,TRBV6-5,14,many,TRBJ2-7,TGTGCCAGCAGCCCGGGACAGGGGGCCGACGAGCAGTACTTC,CASSPGQGADEQYF
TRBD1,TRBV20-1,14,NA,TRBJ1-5,TGCAGTGCTAGACCCGACAGGGTTGATCAGACCCAGCATTTT,CSARPDRVDQTQHF
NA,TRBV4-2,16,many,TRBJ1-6,TGTGCCAGCAGCCCAGACATCAGCTCCTATAATTCACCCCTCCACTTT,CASSPDISSYNSPLHF
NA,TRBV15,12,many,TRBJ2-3,TGTGCCACCAGCGATAGCTCAGATACGCAGTATTTT,CATSDSSDTQYF
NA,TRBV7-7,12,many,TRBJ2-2,TGTGCTAGCAGCCCAGGTACCGGGGAGCTGTTTTTT,CASSPGTGELFF
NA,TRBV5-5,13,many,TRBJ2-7,TGTGCCAGCAGCATTGGACAGACCTACGAGCAGTACTTC,CASSIGQTYEQYF
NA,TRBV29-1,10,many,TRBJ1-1,TGCAGCGTCTTCGGGACTGAAGCTTTCTTT,CSVFGTEAFF
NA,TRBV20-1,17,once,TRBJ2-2,TGCAGTGCCCTCCCATCGAGGAGTGGGAGAGGGACCGGGGAGCTTTTTTTT,CSALPSRSGRGTGELFF
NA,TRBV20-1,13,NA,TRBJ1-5,TGCAGTGCTAGAGATACAGGTCTGGGGCCCCAGCATTTT,CSARDTGLGPQHF
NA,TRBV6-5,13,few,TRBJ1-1,TGTGCCAGCATAAGCGGGCGCGGCACTGAAGCTTTCTTT,CASISGRGTEAFF
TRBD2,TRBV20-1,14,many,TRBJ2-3,TGCAGTGCTACACTGACCAGCGGGAGGGATACGCAGTATTTT,CSATLTSGRDTQYF
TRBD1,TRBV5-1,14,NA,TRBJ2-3,TGCGCCAGCGCCCAGGGGGCGCCCACAGATACGCAGTATTTT,CASAQGAPTDTQYF
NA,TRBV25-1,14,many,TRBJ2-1,TGTGCCAGCAGTGTGGGTCGATTCTACAATGAGCAGTTCTTC,CASSVGRFYNEQFF
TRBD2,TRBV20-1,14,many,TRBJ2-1,TGCAGTGCGAGAAATTACCTAGCGGGGAATGAGCAGTTCTTC,CSARNYLAGNEQFF
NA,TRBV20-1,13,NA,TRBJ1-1,TGCAGTGCCCAACCGGACAGTGCGGCTGAAGCTTTCTTT,CSAQPDSAAEAFF
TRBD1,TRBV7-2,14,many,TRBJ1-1,TGTGCCAGCAGCCCTCAGGGGGGCCCCACTGAAGCTTTCTTT,CASSPQGGPTEAFF
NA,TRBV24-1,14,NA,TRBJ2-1,TGTGCCACCAGTGCACGGGACGGGCTCTGTGAGCAGTTCTTC,CATSARDGLCEQFF
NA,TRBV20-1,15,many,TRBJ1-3,TGCAGTGCTAGAAGTCGGGGACCCTCTGGAAACACCATATATTTT,CSARSRGPSGNTIYF
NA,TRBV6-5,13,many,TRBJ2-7,TGTGCCAGCAGTTACTCAGGCTCCTACGAGCAGTACTTC,CASSYSGSYEQYF
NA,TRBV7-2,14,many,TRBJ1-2,TGTGCCAGCAGCTCGGGACTCGAAGGGAGTGGCTACACCTTC,CASSSGLEGSGYTF
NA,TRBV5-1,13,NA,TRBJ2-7,TGCGCCAGCGGGGGAACAGTCAGAGGGGAGCAGTACTTC,CASGGTVRGEQYF
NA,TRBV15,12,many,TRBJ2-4,TGTGCCACCAGCAGAAGGGAGGACATTCAGTACTTC,CATSRREDIQYF
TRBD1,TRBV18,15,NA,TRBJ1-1,TGTGCCAGCTCACGATACAGGGGGCAGGACACTGAAGCTTTCTTT,CASSRYRGQDTEAFF
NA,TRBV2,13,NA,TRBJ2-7,TGTGCCAGCAGTGACGGTGTTGCCCCCGAGCAGTACTTC,CASSDGVAPEQYF
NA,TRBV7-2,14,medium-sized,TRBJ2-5,TGTGCCAGCAGCTTAGTAGGGGGCCAAGAGACCCAGTACTTC,CASSLVGGQETQYF
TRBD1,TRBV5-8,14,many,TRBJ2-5,TGTGCCAGCAGCTTGGGAGACAGGGAAGAGACCCAGTACTTC,CASSLGDREETQYF
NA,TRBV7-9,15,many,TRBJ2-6,TGTGCCAGCAGCTTGAGGCAGTCTGGGGCCAACGTCCTGACTTTC,CASSLRQSGANVLTF
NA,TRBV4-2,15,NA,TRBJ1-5,TGTGCCAGCAGCCCAGCGGGGGGCATTTTTCAGCCCCAGCATTTT,CASSPAGGIFQPQHF
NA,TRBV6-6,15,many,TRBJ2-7,TGTGCCAGCAACCTAACAGGGCTCCCCTTCGGCGAGCAGTACTTC,CASNLTGLPFGEQYF
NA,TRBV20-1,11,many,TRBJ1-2,TGCAGTGCTGGGGGCCTCTATGGCTACACCTTC,CSAGGLYGYTF
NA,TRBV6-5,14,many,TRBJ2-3,TGTGCCAGCAGTCGCCACGGGGGCAAAGATACGCAGTATTTT,CASSRHGGKDTQYF
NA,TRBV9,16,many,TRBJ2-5,TGTGCCAGCAGCGTAGAGGGGGGGGGGCGTGAAGAGACCCAGTACTTC,CASSVEGGGREETQYF
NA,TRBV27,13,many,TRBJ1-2,TGTGCCAGCAGTTTTGGCAGGAACTATGGCTACACCTTC,CASSFGRNYGYTF
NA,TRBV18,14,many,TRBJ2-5,TGTGTCAGCTCACCGCGGACATCGAAAGAGACCCAGTACTTC,CVSSPRTSKETQYF
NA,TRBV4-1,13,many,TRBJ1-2,TGCGCCAGCAGCCCTCCCGGCAACTATGGCTACACCTTC,CASSPPGNYGYTF
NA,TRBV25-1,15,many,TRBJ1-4,TGTGCCAGCAGTGGCGACGGCTTTCGGTATGAAAAACTGTTTTTT,CASSGDGFRYEKLFF
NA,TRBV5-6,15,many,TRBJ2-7,TGTGCCAGCAGCCAAACTGGCAGACTCTCCTACGAGCAGTACTTC,CASSQTGRLSYEQYF
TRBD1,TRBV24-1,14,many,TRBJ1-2,TGTGCCACCAGTGGACAGGGTGAGAACTATGGCTACACCTTC,CATSGQGENYGYTF
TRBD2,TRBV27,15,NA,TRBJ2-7,TGTGCCAGCAGGACCAATAGCGGGAGGGCGTATTGGCAGTACTTC,CASRTNSGRAYWQYF
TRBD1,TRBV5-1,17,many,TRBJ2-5,TGCGCCAGCAGCTTGGCCGTCACAGGGGATCATCAAGAGACCCAGTACTTC,CASSLAVTGDHQETQYF